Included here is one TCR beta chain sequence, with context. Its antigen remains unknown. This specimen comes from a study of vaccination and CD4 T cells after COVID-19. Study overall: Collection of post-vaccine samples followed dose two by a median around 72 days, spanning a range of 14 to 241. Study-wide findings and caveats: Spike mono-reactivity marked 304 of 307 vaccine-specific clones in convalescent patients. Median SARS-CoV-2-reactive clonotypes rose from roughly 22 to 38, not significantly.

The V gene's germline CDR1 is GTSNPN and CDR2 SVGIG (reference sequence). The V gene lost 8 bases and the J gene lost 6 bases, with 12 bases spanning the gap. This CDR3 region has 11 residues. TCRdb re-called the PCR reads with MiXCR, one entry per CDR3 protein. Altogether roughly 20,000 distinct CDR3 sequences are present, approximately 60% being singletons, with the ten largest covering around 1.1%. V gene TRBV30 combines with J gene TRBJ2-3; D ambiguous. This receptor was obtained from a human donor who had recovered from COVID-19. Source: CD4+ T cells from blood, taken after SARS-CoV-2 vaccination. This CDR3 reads CAHSHQDTQYF. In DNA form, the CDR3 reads TGTGCCCACTCCCATCAGGATACGCAGTATTTT.